Presented here are 22 T cell receptor beta chains from one specimen sequenced in a study of vaccination and CD4 T cells after COVID-19 (dated by TCRdb to between 2022 and 2023). Per the publication, the treatment or condition label means: approximately 9-day PBMC culture with coronavirus spike peptide pools or control peptides (ViraFEST assay). CD4+ T cells from unexposed donors were collected before the COVID-19 pandemic (2011-2018). The receptor library was made with PCR. The sequencing machine was an Illumina iSeq 100. At the Johns Hopkins FTIC core, DNA from the cultured CD4+ T cells underwent TCR sequencing with the Oncomine TCR Beta short-read assay. TCRdb cleaned the public reads at Q25 with fastp, built clones with MiXCR and kept in-frame beta chains. Under each unique CDR3 protein, matching rows form one entry showing the most common genes and DNA. The sample table records about 6,000 distinct CDR3 sequences; about 49% of these occur just once. Clones ranked in the top ten supply about 57% of the sample.

No cognate antigen is known for these TCRs. The sample consisted of CD4+ T cells from blood, cultured in vitro. The receptors stem from a human donor in good health.

This clonotype was seen only a few times. The chain couples TRBV25-1 to TRBJ1-2; no clear D. Trimming removed 5 bases at V and 2 bases at J, with 12 bases between. The V gene's germline CDR1 is MGHDK and CDR2 SYGVNS. The CDR3 runs 14 residues. The CDR3 DNA is TGTGCCAGCAGTACTCCCGGGAAGAACTATGGCTACACCTTC. It yields the protein CASSTPGKNYGYTF.

The J gene is TRBJ2-2, the V gene TRBV6-2 or TRBV6-3; D gene ambiguous. CDR3 size: 14 residues. V dropped 6 bases and J dropped 9 bases, with 17 bases sitting between them. Germline V gives CDR1 MNHEY, CDR2 SVGEGT. The CDR3 bases are TGTGCCAGCAGCCACCCAGTTGGGGTTCGGGAGCTGTTTTTT. It encodes CASSHPVGVRELFF.

A few counts support this clonotype. The V gene is TRBV4-1, the J gene TRBJ1-1; TRBD1 aligns across 12 bases. Germline-derived CDR1 and CDR2 are MGHRA and YSYEKL. CDR3 length: 17 amino acids. Trimming cost V 4 bases and J 0 bases; bases outside gene matches: 6. This CDR3 is CASSLGTGGVMNTEAFF. In DNA form, the CDR3 reads TGCGCCAGCAGCCTCGGGACAGGGGGCGTCATGAACACTGAAGCTTTCTTT.

The chain links TRBV19 to TRBJ1-6, with no clear D. CDR3 length: 16 residues. V was trimmed by 4 bases and J by 7 bases, leaving 17 bases between them. Germline V gene sequence: CDR1 LNHDA, CDR2 SQIVND (reference sequence). The CDR3 DNA reads as TGTGCCAGTAGTACCCGGGCAGGAGGGCACAATTCACCCCTCCACTTT. Translated, it gives CASSTRAGGHNSPLHF.

This clonotype was counted only a few times. The genes are TRBV6-2 or TRBV6-3 and TRBJ2-2; D remains ambiguous. CDR3 length equals 13 residues. Germline V gives CDR1 MNHEY, CDR2 SVGEGT. The germline V and J ends were trimmed by 2 bases and 3 bases, with 4 bases remaining between them. CDR3 amino acids: CASSYRDTGELFF. CDR3 coding DNA: TGTGCCAGCAGTTACAGGGACACCGGGGAGCTGTTTTTT.

This clonotype was counted a few times. The chain combines TRBV20-1 with TRBJ2-4, with 9 bases matching TRBD2. V lost 1 base, J lost 0 bases, and 4 bases stayed unmatched. CDR1 DFQATT and CDR2 SNEGSKA come from the germline V gene (reference sequence). The CDR3 loop spans 16 amino acids. The CDR3 DNA reads as TGCAGTGCTAGAGTGCGGGGGGGACTAGCCAAAAACATTCAGTACTTC. As protein: CSARVRGGLAKNIQYF.

CDR3 protein: CAWSVPQTGAYEQYF. The CDR3 DNA sequence: TGTGCCTGGAGTGTACCACAGACAGGGGCCTACGAGCAGTACTTC. The chain links TRBV30 to TRBJ2-7, with 8 bases identical to TRBD1. The CDR3 spans 15 residues. Germline values: CDR1 GTSNPN, CDR2 SVGIG (reference sequence). Trimming at V came to 0 bases and at J to 2 bases, leaving 6 bases not matched to a gene.

J is TRBJ2-3 and V is TRBV27, with TRBD1 identical over 9 bases. The V segment lost 5 bases and the J segment 0 bases; nucleotides outside the gene matches: 3. This CDR3 has 15 amino acids. CDR1 is MNHEY, CDR2 SMNVEV, per germline (reference sequence). The CDR3 sequence is CASSIGQGSTDTQYF. The CDR3 DNA reads as TGTGCCAGCAGTATCGGACAGGGGAGCACAGATACGCAGTATTTT.

This clonotype was observed a few times. The rearrangement uses TRBV12-3 or TRBV12-4 and TRBJ1-6; TRBD1 agrees at 10 bases. This CDR3 comprises 13 residues. Unmatched junction bases numbered 3, after V lost 6 bases and J lost 10 bases. CDR3 in amino acids: CASSRQGASPLHF. In DNA, the CDR3 is TGTGCCAGCAGCAGACAGGGGGCATCACCCCTCCACTTT.

The chain uses TRBV20-1 and TRBJ2-1; 14 bases match TRBD2. This CDR3 spans 18 amino acids. Germline V lookup: CDR1 DFQATT, CDR2 SNEGSKA (reference sequence). V trimming: 6 bases; J trimming: 0 bases; junction bases outside the gene matches: 10. This CDR3 is CSAAGTSGRKFSYNEQFF. CDR3 nucleotides: TGCAGTGCAGCCGGGACTAGCGGGAGAAAGTTCTCCTACAATGAGCAGTTCTTC.

V usage is TRBV15 and J usage is TRBJ2-7; the D gene is possibly TRBD2 (6 bases). The CDR3 contains 16 residues. Trimming cost V 0 bases and J 0 bases, with 12 bases left between them. Germline lookup yields CDR1 LNHNV and CDR2 YYDKDF (reference sequence). The CDR3 DNA is TGTGCCACCAGCAGAGATGGTAGCGGACCCTCCTACGAGCAGTACTTC. Its translation is CATSRDGSGPSYEQYF.

The V call is TRBV29-1, the J call TRBJ1-5; perhaps TRBD1 as D (6 bases). The V end lost 6 bases, the J end lost 7 bases, and 16 bases lay between the germline ends. Looked up from germline, CDR1 is SQVTM and CDR2 is ANQGSEA. The length of the CDR3 is 13 residues. The chain's CDR3 is CSVRTGLGQPQHF. In nucleotides, the CDR3 is TGCAGCGTCCGTACAGGGTTGGGCCAGCCCCAGCATTTT.

V is TRBV6-1 and J is TRBJ2-1; possibly TRBD1 for D (6 bases). This CDR3 is 15 amino acids long. The V gene's germline CDR1 is MNHNS and CDR2 SASEGT. Deletions cut 5 bases from V and 1 base from J, with 12 bases between. CDR3 DNA: TGTGCCAGCAGTCCCCGGACAGCTTCCTACAATGAGCAGTTCTTC. This translates into CASSPRTASYNEQFF.

The table lists this clonotype with a few counts. The CDR3 DNA reads as TGTGCCAGCAGTTACTCCCAGATCACCGGGGAGCTGTTTTTT. Its protein is CASSYSQITGELFF. The chain has TRBV6-5 and TRBJ2-2; D is ambiguous. The germline V gene encodes CDR1 MNHEY and CDR2 SVGAGI. The CDR3 is made up of 14 amino acids. Trimming left V 0 bases short and J 4 bases short, with 6 bases between.

The chain has TRBV19 and TRBJ2-3; 13 nucleotides match TRBD2. The CDR3 spans 16 residues. Germline V lookup: CDR1 LNHDA, CDR2 SQIVND (reference sequence). V lost 7 bases to trimming and J lost 4 bases; unmatched junction nucleotides: 8. CDR3 bases: TGTGCCAGTACCCTACTAGCGGGGGGGCCATCAGATACGCAGTATTTT. This translates into CASTLLAGGPSDTQYF.

The rearrangement joins TRBV2 to TRBJ2-2, with 8 positions matching TRBD2. The trim removed 10 bases at V and 3 bases at J, leaving 7 bases unmatched. This CDR3 comprises 14 residues. The germline CDR1 and CDR2 sequences are SNHLY and FYNNEI. CDR3 sequence: CATQAGEDTGELFF. DNA of the CDR3: TGTGCCACCCAAGCGGGGGAGGACACCGGGGAGCTGTTTTTT.

CDR3 residues: CASSLAWGHEQFF. CDR3 coding DNA: TGTGCCAGCAGCTTAGCGTGGGGCCATGAGCAGTTCTTC. The chain joins TRBV7-2 to TRBJ2-1, with a tentative D call TRBD1 (5 bases). CDR3 length: 13 amino acids. Trimming took 0 bases from V and 8 from J, leaving 8 bases between them. The germline V gene has CDR1 SGHTA and CDR2 FQGNSA.

This CDR3 reads CASSPHPGGEQYF. DNA for the CDR3: TGTGCCAGCAGTCCCCATCCGGGTGGCGAGCAGTACTTC. The chain uses TRBV6-1 and TRBJ2-7; D gene unclear. Germline CDR1 MNHNS, CDR2 SASEGT. The CDR3 is 13 residues long. Trimming shortened V by 5 bases and J by 6 bases, and 14 bases separated the two germline ends.

This sequence joins TRBV19 and TRBJ2-4; no clear D gene. The CDR3 extends over 14 amino acids. V shed 9 bases and J shed 7 bases, with 19 bases lying between them. Germline CDR1 LNHDA, CDR2 SQIVND (reference sequence). In nucleotides, the CDR3 is TGTGCCAGGGGTCGAGTACCCTTCGGGAACATTCAGTACTTC. Amino acid sequence: CARGRVPFGNIQYF.

V usage is TRBV6-1 and J usage is TRBJ1-2, with 7 nucleotides matching TRBD1. Germline V CDR1 and CDR2: MNHNS, SASEGT. V gave up 0 bases and J gave up 8 bases; unmatched junction bases: 6. This CDR3 has 14 amino acids. The CDR3 bases are TGTGCCAGCAGTGAAGCGCGGGACAGAGGGGGCTACACCTTC. Its translation is CASSEARDRGGYTF.

The chain is built from TRBV10-2 and TRBJ2-3; D not resolved. V lost 5 bases and J lost 5, with 2 bases in between. Germline V gives CDR1 WSHSY, CDR2 SAAADI. CDR3 length: 10 residues. The CDR3 loop is CASSIDTQYF. In nucleotides, the CDR3 is TGCGCCAGCAGTATAGATACGCAGTATTTT.

The genes are TRBV27 and TRBJ1-3, with unresolved D. There are 16 residues in the CDR3. Germline CDR1 reads MNHEY; CDR2 reads SMNVEV (reference sequence). The V end was cut by 6 bases, the J end by 0 bases, with 15 bases between. The CDR3 DNA reads TGTGCCAGCAGGAAGACTGCGACCATCTCTGGAAACACCATATATTTT. As protein: CASRKTATISGNTIYF.